This T cell receptor beta chain came from a study of blood T cell repertoires in COVID-19. Study summary: The United States, Italy and Spain supplied acute and convalescent COVID-19 samples. Nucleic acid was either cDNA or gDNA, and it came from T cells, B-cell-depleted T cells, or PBMCs.

Trimming shortened V by 3 bases and J by 0 bases, and 12 bases separated the two germline ends. The CDR3 spans 15 residues. Per the germline V gene, CDR1 is GTSNPN and CDR2 is SVGIG (reference sequence). Under the authors' procedure: Estimates of nucleated cell counts were drawn from the amplification of reference gene primers. Method: immunoSEQ multiplex PCR; TCRdb's copy keeps in-frame clones and lacks some. V and J calls and clone size are as listed in that table; D and trimming were resolved from the DNA. The table records 250,000 to 300,000 clones, 81% of them present only once. The sample taken for sequencing was peripheral blood. This TCR was sampled from a woman aged 60 to 75 with active or convalescent COVID-19. V usage is TRBV30 and J usage is TRBJ1-3; D might be TRBD1 (6 bases). The CDR3 DNA sequence: TGTGCCTGGAGGAGAGGGGGTTACTCTGGAAACACCATATATTTT. As protein: CAWRRGGYSGNTIYF. Filled out from reference TRBV30 and TRBJ1-3, the complete variable domain reads SQTIHQWPATLVQPVGSPLSLECTVEGTSNPNLYWYRQAAGRGLQLLFYSVGIGQISSEVPQNLSASRPQDRQFILSSKKLLLSDSGFYLCAWRRGGYSGNTIYFGEGSWLTVV.